These 15 T cell receptor beta chains share one sample of origin, sequenced in a study of blood T cell repertoires in COVID-19. The method was immunoSEQ multiplex PCR; TCRdb's version includes in-frame clones alone and lacks a portion of them. The data hold more than 200,000 clones, with about 89% observed a single time. The source material was PBMCs or T cells enriched from blood (not recorded which). These receptors all come from a woman aged 18 to 35 who had recovered from COVID-19.

CDR3 coding DNA: TGTGCCAGCAGACTAGGAATGGACACTGAAGCTTTCTTT. It is translated as CASRLGMDTEAFF. The chain combines TRBV7-2 with TRBJ1-1, with D unresolved. Trimming shortened V by 6 bases and J by 3 bases, and 11 bases separated the two germline ends. The CDR3 is 13 amino acids. CDR1 is SGHTA and CDR2 is FQGNSA in the germline V gene.

The chain joins TRBV3-1 (or the pseudogene TRBV3-2) to TRBJ2-3; 12 positions match TRBD1. V shed 4 bases, J shed 5 bases, and the junction held 7 bases outside the gene matches. The length of the CDR3 is 16 residues. Looked up from germline, CDR1 is LGHDT and CDR2 is YNNKEL (reference sequence). The CDR3 here is CASSLGTGGAVDTQYF. CDR3 in DNA: TGTGCCAGCAGCCTTGGGACAGGGGGCGCCGTAGATACGCAGTATTTT.

The CDR3 protein is CASSPLAGVHEQFF. In nucleotides, the CDR3 is TGTGCCAGCAGCCCCCTAGCGGGAGTTCATGAGCAGTTCTTC. This sequence joins TRBV5-6 and TRBJ2-1; 10 bases align to TRBD2. This CDR3 is 14 amino acids long. Germline CDR1 is SGHDT and CDR2 is YYEEEE. The J segment lost 8 bases and the V segment lost 4 bases, leaving 6 bases of the junction unmatched.

The chain couples TRBV4-2 to TRBJ2-3, with 10 bases identical to TRBD2. CDR1 and CDR2 from the germline V gene are LGHNA and YNFKEQ. With V trimmed by 4 bases and J by 5 bases, 6 bases remained unmatched. This CDR3 contains 15 residues. Here the CDR3 DNA reads TGTGCCAGCAGCCTAACTAGCGGGGACGAAGATACGCAGTATTTT. Residues: CASSLTSGDEDTQYF.

The V and J genes are TRBV6-5 and TRBJ2-1; 15 bases match TRBD2. This CDR3 has 15 amino acids. Germline values: CDR1 MNHEY, CDR2 SVGAGI. Trimming at V came to 5 bases and at J to 7 bases, leaving 3 bases not matched to a gene. CDR3: CASSRGLAGGNEQFF. DNA for the CDR3: TGTGCCAGCAGTAGGGGACTAGCGGGAGGAAATGAGCAGTTCTTC.

The V call is TRBV3-1 (or the pseudogene TRBV3-2), the J call TRBJ1-3; D might be TRBD1 (6 bases). Germline CDR1 LGHDT, CDR2 YNNKEL (reference sequence). The V end was cut by 5 bases, the J end by 2 bases, with 13 bases between. The CDR3 is made up of 15 amino acids. As DNA, the CDR3 is TGTGCCAGCAGCTTAATACAGGGTACTGGAAACACCATATATTTT. Protein: CASSLIQGTGNTIYF.

The V and J genes are TRBV5-1 and TRBJ2-3; 8 bases map to TRBD2. The junction had 10 bases not matched to a gene; V was cut back by 4 bases and J by 0 bases. The CDR3 extends over 17 amino acids. Germline CDR1 reads SGHRS; CDR2 reads YFSETQ. The DNA for the CDR3 is TGCGCCAGCAGCCGGACCACTAGCGGACCTAGCACAGATACGCAGTATTTT. Translating gives CASSRTTSGPSTDTQYF.

The V and J genes are TRBV28 and TRBJ1-2, with TRBD1 matching over 7 bases. Germline assignment: CDR1 MDHEN and CDR2 SYDVKM. The CDR3 length is 14 residues. J was trimmed by 4 bases and V by 7 bases; bases with no gene match: 9. In DNA form, the CDR3 reads TGTGCCAGCACGCTGGGGCAGGGGGGCTATGGCTACACCTTC. It specifies CASTLGQGGYGYTF.

The chain is built from TRBV9 and TRBJ1-2; D gene unclear. CDR3 length equals 12 residues. Germline V gene data show CDR1 as SGDLS and CDR2 as YYNGEE. The germline V and J ends were trimmed by 3 bases and 5 bases, with 8 bases remaining between them. The CDR3 region has the DNA TGTGCCAGCAGCGGCACTACGTATGGCTACACCTTC. Translation gives CASSGTTYGYTF. Looking up the rest from reference TRBV9 and TRBJ1-2 gives the full variable domain: DSGVTQTPKHLITATGQRVTLRCSPRSGDLSVYWYQQSLDQGLQFLIQYYNGEERAKGNILERFSAQQFPDLHSELNLSSLELGDSALYFCASSGTTYGYTFGSGTRLTVV.

In DNA, the CDR3 is TGTGCCAGCAGGTACCCGGGACAGGGCCATCTGTACAATGAGCAGTTCTTC. Protein sequence: CASRYPGQGHLYNEQFF. V and J are TRBV28 and TRBJ2-1; 9 bases are shared with TRBD1. The V gene end was trimmed by 6 bases and the J gene end by 4 bases; junction bases not matched to a gene: 13. Germline assignment: CDR1 MDHEN and CDR2 SYDVKM. The CDR3 spans 17 residues.

The V and J genes are TRBV10-3 and TRBJ1-3, with D possibly being TRBD1 (6 bases). The V gene's germline CDR1 is ENHRY and CDR2 SYGVKD. Trimming pared 9 bases from V and 1 base from J, leaving 7 bases between. CDR3 length: 12 residues. The CDR3 is CAIRGSGNTIYF. CDR3 coding DNA: TGTGCCATAAGGGGGTCTGGAAACACCATATATTTT.

The chain uses TRBV18 and TRBJ1-2; TRBD1 agrees at 8 bases. The germline V gene encodes CDR1 KGHSH and CDR2 LQKENI. The CDR3 has 15 residues. J gave up 4 bases and V 3 bases, and 7 bases lay outside the gene matches. The DNA of the CDR3 is TGTGCCAGCTCACCCCCGGACAGGGCTGCCTATGGCTACACCTTC. Translated, it gives CASSPPDRAAYGYTF.

This chain joins TRBV18 and TRBJ2-1; tentative D call: TRBD1 (5 bases). CDR1 and CDR2 from the germline V gene are KGHSH and LQKENI. V was clipped by 3 bases and J by 9 bases, with 12 bases between them. The CDR3 is made up of 13 amino acids. The CDR3 DNA reads as TGTGCCAGCTCACCCCGGTTCCAGGGTGAGCAGTTCTTC. Residues: CASSPRFQGEQFF.

J is TRBJ2-7 and V is TRBV7-2, with 7 nucleotides matching TRBD1. This CDR3 has 14 amino acids. In germline, CDR1 is SGHTA, CDR2 FQGNSA. The trim removed 7 bases at V and 7 bases at J, leaving 13 bases unmatched. The CDR3 reads CASTSQAQGSEQYF. CDR3 DNA sequence: TGTGCCAGCACTTCCCAGGCACAGGGGAGTGAGCAGTACTTC.

The rearrangement joins TRBV7-8 to TRBJ1-1, with TRBD1 as a possible D gene (5 bases). Germline V gives CDR1 SGHVS, CDR2 FQNEAQ. V was shortened by 1 base and J by 0 bases, with 12 bases between the two germline ends. This CDR3 is built from 16 residues. CDR3 nucleotide sequence: TGTGCCAGCAGCTTAGTTTCAGGGAACATGAACACTGAAGCTTTCTTT. This sequence encodes CASSLVSGNMNTEAFF.